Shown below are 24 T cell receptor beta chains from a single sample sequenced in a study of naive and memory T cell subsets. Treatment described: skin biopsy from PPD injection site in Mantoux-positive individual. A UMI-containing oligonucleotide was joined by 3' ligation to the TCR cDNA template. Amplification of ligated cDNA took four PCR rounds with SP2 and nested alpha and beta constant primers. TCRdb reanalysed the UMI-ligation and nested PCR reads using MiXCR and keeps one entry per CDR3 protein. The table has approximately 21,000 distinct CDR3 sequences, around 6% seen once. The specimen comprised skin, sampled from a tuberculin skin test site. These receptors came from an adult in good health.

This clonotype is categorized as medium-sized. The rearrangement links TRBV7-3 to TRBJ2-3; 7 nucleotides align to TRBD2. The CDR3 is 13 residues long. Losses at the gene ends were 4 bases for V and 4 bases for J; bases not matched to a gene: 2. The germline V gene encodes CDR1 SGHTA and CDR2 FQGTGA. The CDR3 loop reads CASSWGGSDTQYF. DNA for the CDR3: TGTGCCAGCAGCTGGGGGGGTTCAGATACGCAGTATTTT.

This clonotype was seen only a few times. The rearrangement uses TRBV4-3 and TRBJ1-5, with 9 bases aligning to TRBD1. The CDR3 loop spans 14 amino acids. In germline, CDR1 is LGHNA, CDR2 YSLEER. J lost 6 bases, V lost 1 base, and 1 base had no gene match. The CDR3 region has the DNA TGCGCCAGCAGCCAAGGACAGGGGGTTCAGCCCCAGCATTTT. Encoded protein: CASSQGQGVQPQHF.

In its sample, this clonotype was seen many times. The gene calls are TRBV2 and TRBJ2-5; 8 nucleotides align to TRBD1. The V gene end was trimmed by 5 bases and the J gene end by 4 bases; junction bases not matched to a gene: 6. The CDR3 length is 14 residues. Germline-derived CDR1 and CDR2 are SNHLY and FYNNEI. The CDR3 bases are TGTGCCAGCAGTCCTGGACAGGGCCGAGAGACCCAGTACTTC. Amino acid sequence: CASSPGQGRETQYF.

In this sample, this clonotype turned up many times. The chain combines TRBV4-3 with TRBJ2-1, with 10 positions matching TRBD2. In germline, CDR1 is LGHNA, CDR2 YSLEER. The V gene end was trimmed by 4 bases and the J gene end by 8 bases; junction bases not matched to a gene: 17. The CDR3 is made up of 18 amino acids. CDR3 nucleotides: TGCGCCAGCAGCCGCCCAGTGAGAGCGGGAGGGTCTGTGGATGAGCAGTTCTTC. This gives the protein CASSRPVRAGGSVDEQFF.

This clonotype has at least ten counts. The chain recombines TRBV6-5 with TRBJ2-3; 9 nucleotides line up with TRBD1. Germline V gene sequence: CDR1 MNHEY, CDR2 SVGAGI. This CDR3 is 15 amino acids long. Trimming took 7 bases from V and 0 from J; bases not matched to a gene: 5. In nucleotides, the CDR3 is TGTGCCAGCACAAACAGGGGGCCGAGCACAGATACGCAGTATTTT. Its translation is CASTNRGPSTDTQYF.

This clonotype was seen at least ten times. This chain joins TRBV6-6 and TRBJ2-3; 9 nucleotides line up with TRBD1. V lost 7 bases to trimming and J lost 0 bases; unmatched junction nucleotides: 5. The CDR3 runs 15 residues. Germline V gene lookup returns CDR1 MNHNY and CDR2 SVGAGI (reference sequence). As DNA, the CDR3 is TGTGCCAGCACCCAACAGGGGGCTAGCACAGATACGCAGTATTTT. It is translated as CASTQQGASTDTQYF.

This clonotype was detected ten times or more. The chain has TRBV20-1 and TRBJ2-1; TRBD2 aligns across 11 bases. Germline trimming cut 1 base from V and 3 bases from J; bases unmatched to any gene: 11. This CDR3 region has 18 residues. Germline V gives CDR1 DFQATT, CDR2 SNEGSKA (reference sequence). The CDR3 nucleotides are TGCAGTGCTAGAGGTAATATTCATACTAGCGGGAGCTACAATGAGCAGTTCTTC. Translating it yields CSARGNIHTSGSYNEQFF.

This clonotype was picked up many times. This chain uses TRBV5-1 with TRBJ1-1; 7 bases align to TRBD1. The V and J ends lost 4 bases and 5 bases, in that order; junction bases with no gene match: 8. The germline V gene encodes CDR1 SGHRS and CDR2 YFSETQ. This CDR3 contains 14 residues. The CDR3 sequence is CASSPAGQWTEAFF. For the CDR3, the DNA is TGCGCCAGCAGCCCTGCGGGACAGTGGACTGAAGCTTTCTTT. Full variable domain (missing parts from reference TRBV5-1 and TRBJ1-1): KAGVTQTPRYLIKTRGQQVTLSCSPISGHRSVSWYQQTPGQGLQFLFEYFSETQRNKGNFPGRFSGRQFSNSRSEMNVSTLELGDSALYLCASSPAGQWTEAFFGQGTRLTVV.

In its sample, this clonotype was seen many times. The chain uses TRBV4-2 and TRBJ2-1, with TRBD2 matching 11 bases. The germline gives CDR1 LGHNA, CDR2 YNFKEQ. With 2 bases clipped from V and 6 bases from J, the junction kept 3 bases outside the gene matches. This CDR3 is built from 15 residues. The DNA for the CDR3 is TGTGCCAGCAGCCAATATCTAGCGGGAGGCAATGAGCAGTTCTTC. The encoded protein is CASSQYLAGGNEQFF.

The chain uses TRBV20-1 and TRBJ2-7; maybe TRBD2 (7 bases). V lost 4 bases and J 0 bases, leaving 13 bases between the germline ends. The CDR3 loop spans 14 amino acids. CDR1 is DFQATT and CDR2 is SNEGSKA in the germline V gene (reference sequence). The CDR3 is CSAKGGGSSYEQYF. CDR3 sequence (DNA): TGCAGTGCTAAGGGGGGCGGGAGCTCCTACGAGCAGTACTTC.

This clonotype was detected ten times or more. CDR3 protein: CASSKGKWPAQETQYF. The CDR3 nucleotides read TGTGCCAGCAGCAAAGGGAAATGGCCCGCACAAGAGACCCAGTACTTC. The chain couples TRBV21-1 to TRBJ2-5; the table assigns TRBD2, which was not confirmed against the DNA. TRBV21-1 counts as a pseudogene. This CDR3 is built from 16 residues.

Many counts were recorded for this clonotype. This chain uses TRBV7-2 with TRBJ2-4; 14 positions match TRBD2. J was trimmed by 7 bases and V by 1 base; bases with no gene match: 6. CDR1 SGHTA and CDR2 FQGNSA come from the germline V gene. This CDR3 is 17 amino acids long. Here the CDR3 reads CASSLGGLAGVGNIQYF. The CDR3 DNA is TGTGCCAGCAGCTTAGGGGGACTAGCGGGAGTAGGGAACATTCAGTACTTC.

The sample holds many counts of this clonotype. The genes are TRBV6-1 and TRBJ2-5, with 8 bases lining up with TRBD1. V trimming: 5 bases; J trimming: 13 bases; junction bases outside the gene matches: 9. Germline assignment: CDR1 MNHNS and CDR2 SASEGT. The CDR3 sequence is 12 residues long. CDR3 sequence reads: CASSPGGPPWYF. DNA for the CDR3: TGTGCCAGCAGTCCAGGGGGCCCGCCTTGGTACTTC.

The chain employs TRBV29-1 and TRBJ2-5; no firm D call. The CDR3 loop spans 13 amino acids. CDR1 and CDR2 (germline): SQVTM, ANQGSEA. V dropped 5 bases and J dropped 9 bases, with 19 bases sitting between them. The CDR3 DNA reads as TGCAGCGTTCACATTAAGTCGGCTCGTGCCCAGTACTTC. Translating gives CSVHIKSARAQYF.

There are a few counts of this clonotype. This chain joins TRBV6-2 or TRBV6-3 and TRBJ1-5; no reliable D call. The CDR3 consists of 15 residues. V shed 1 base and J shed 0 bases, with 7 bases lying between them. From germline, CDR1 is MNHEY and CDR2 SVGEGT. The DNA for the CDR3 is TGTGCCAGCAGTTACTTCTGGCGTAGCAATCAGCCCCAGCATTTT. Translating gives CASSYFWRSNQPQHF.

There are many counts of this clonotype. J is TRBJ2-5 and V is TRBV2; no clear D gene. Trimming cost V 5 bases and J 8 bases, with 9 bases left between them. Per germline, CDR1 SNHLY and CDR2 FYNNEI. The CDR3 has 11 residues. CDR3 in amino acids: CASSPTHTQYF. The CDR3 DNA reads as TGTGCCAGCAGTCCTACCCATACCCAGTACTTC.

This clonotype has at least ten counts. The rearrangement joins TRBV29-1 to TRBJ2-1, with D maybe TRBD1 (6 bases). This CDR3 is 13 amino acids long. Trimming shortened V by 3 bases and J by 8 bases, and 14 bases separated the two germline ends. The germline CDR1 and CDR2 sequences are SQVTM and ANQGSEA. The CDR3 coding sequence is TGCAGCGTTGACCCGGGCAGGGGAGATGAGCAGTTCTTC. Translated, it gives CSVDPGRGDEQFF.

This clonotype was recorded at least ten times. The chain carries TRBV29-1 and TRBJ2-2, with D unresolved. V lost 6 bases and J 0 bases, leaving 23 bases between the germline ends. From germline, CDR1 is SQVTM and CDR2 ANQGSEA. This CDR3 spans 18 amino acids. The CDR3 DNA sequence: TGCAGCGTGAAACCAGGCACCTCGTTAGTAGCGAACACCGGGGAGCTGTTTTTT. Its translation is CSVKPGTSLVANTGELFF.

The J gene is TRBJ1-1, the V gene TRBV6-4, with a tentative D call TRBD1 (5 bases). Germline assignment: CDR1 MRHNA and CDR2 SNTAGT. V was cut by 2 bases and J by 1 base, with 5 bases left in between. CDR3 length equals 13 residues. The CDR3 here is CASSDRGNTEAFF. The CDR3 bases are TGTGCCAGCAGTGACAGGGGGAACACTGAAGCTTTCTTT.

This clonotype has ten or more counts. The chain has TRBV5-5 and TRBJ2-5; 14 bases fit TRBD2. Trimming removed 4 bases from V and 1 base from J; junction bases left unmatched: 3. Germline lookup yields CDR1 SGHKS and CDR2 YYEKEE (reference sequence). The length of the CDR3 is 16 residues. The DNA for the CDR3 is TGTGCCAGCAGCCTCGGGACTAGCGGGAGCCAAGAGACCCAGTACTTC. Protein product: CASSLGTSGSQETQYF.

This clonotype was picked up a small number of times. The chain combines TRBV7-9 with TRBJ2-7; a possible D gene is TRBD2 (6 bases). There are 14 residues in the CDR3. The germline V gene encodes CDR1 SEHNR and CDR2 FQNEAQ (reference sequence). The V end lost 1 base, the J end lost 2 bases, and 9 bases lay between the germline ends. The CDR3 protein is CASSLEIAAYEQYF. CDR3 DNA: TGTGCCAGCAGCTTAGAGATAGCGGCCTACGAGCAGTACTTC.

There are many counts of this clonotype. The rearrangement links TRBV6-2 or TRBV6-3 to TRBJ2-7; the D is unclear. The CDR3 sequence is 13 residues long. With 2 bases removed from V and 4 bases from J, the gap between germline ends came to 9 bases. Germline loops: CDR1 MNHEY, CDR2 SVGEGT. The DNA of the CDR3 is TGTGCCAGCAGTTACGATAGCAAATACGAGCAGTACTTC. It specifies CASSYDSKYEQYF.

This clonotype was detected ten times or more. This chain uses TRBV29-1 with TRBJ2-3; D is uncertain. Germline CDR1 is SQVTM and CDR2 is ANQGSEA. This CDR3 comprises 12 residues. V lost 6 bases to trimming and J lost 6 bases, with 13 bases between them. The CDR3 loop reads CSVLSEGDTQYF. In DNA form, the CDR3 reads TGCAGCGTCCTCTCAGAAGGCGATACGCAGTATTTT.

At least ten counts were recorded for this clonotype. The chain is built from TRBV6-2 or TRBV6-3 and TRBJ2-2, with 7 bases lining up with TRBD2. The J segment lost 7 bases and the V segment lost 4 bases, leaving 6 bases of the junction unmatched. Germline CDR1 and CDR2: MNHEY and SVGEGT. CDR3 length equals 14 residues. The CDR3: CASSSGLVGGELFF. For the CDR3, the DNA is TGTGCCAGCAGTTCCGGACTAGTAGGCGGGGAGCTGTTTTTT.